The 9 T cell receptor beta chains below all came from one sample that was sequenced in a study of blood T cells in healthy people across ages. A sample-barcoded 5' primer and a J-beta primer mix were used in a second PCR of roughly 7 to 11 cycles. TCRdb used MiXCR to reprocess the 5' RACE reads, holding one entry per CDR3 protein. The repertoire holds 780,000 or so distinct CDR3 sequences, with 56% as singletons. Sequencing input: blood. The receptors were gathered from a man in his forties or fifties in good health.

The chain has TRBV5-1 and TRBJ2-5, with 14 bases lining up with TRBD2. The CDR3 has 18 amino acids. Germline values: CDR1 SGHRS, CDR2 YFSETQ. The J segment lost 0 bases and the V segment lost 0 bases, leaving 4 bases of the junction unmatched. CDR3 in DNA: TGCGCCAGCAGCTTGGCGGGGACTAGCGGGGGATACCAAGAGACCCAGTACTTC. It encodes CASSLAGTSGGYQETQYF.

The gene calls are TRBV6-1 and TRBJ2-2; TRBD1 agrees at 7 bases. Germline-derived CDR1 and CDR2 are MNHNS and SASEGT. The CDR3 totals 18 residues. Unmatched junction bases numbered 20, after V lost 6 bases and J lost 7 bases. The DNA of the CDR3 is TGTGCCAGCAGGAATATACTTCCGAGACAGGGCTTTATCGGGGAGCTGTTTTTT. Translated: CASRNILPRQGFIGELFF.

This chain links TRBV28 with TRBJ2-3; D may be TRBD2 (6 bases). Germline CDR1 is MDHEN and CDR2 is SYDVKM. CDR3 length: 17 amino acids. Trimming took off 1 base at V and 0 bases at J, with 14 bases between the two ends. In nucleotides, the CDR3 is TGTGCCAGCAGTTTATTCCGTTTCGGGACTAGCACAGATACGCAGTATTTT. Translating it yields CASSLFRFGTSTDTQYF.

The rearrangement links TRBV7-2 to TRBJ1-1; TRBD1 aligns across 7 bases. The CDR3 sequence is 14 residues long. The V gene's germline CDR1 is SGHTA and CDR2 FQGNSA. Trimming took 2 bases from V and 1 from J; bases not matched to a gene: 1. The CDR3 loop is CASSLRGQNTEAFF. The DNA of the CDR3 is TGTGCCAGCAGCTTAAGGGGGCAGAACACTGAAGCTTTCTTT. Full variable domain (outside the CDR3, taken from reference TRBV7-2 and TRBJ1-1): GAGVSQSPSNKVTEKGKDVELRCDPISGHTALYWYRQSLGQGLEFLIYFQGNSAPDKSGLPSDRFSAERTGGSVSTLTIQRTQQEDSAVYLCASSLRGQNTEAFFGQGTRLTVV.

The chain joins TRBV28 to TRBJ2-3, with 8 nucleotides matching TRBD2. The CDR3 contains 17 residues. Per the germline V gene, CDR1 is MDHEN and CDR2 is SYDVKM. J lost 4 bases, V lost 5 bases, and 14 bases had no gene match. The CDR3 loop is CASSSFGTSGVADTQYF. For the CDR3, the DNA is TGTGCCAGCAGTAGTTTCGGGACTAGTGGCGTCGCAGATACGCAGTATTTT. Complete variable domain (other parts from reference TRBV28 and TRBJ2-3): DVKVTQSSRYLVKRTGEKVFLECVQDMDHENMFWYRQDPGLGLRLIYFSYDVKMKEKGDIPEGYSVSREKKERFSLILESASTNQTSMYLCASSSFGTSGVADTQYFGPGTRLTVL.

J is TRBJ1-2 and V is TRBV12-3 or TRBV12-4; no reliable D call. The CDR3 is 12 residues long. Trimming took off 5 bases at V and 8 bases at J, with 12 bases between the two ends. CDR3 sequence: CASSPRTFGYTF. CDR3 bases: TGTGCCAGCAGTCCCCGCACCTTCGGCTACACCTTC.

Turning to this clonotype: The junction departs from the called germline gene at one end, perhaps through a read error. V is TRBV10-3 and J is TRBJ1-5; 9 bases agree with TRBD1. Germline CDR1 is ENHRY and CDR2 is SYGVKD. CDR3 length equals 13 residues. The CDR3 DNA reads TGTGCCGTCAGGGACAGGGAGGCGCAGCCCCAGCATTTT. Translation gives CAVRDREAQPQHF.

This clonotype was detected a few times. The junction and the germline gene differ at one end; a read error may be behind it. This rearrangement joins TRBV5-1 to TRBJ2-3; the D gene is possibly TRBD1 (5 bases). The length of the CDR3 is 14 residues. The V gene's germline CDR1 is SGHRS and CDR2 YFSETQ. Here the CDR3 reads CASSSGQGADTQYF. In nucleotides, the CDR3 is TGTGCCAGCAGCTCCGGTCAGGGTGCAGATACGCAGTATTTT. Based on the CDR3 plus reference TRBV5-1 and TRBJ2-3, the full variable domain is KAGVTQTPRYLIKTRGQQVTLSCSPISGHRSVSWYQQTPGQGLQFLFEYFSETQRNKGNFPGRFSGRQFSNSRSEMNVSTLELGDSALYLCASSSGQGADTQYFGPGTRLTVL.

The V call is TRBV27, the J call TRBJ2-5, with D perhaps TRBD1 (5 bases). V was cut by 2 bases and J by 4 bases, with 11 bases left in between. The CDR3 is 14 residues long. In germline, CDR1 is MNHEY, CDR2 SMNVEV (reference sequence). CDR3 in DNA: TGTGCCAGCAGTTTAGAGGCTAGGGGAGAGACCCAGTACTTC. It yields the protein CASSLEARGETQYF.